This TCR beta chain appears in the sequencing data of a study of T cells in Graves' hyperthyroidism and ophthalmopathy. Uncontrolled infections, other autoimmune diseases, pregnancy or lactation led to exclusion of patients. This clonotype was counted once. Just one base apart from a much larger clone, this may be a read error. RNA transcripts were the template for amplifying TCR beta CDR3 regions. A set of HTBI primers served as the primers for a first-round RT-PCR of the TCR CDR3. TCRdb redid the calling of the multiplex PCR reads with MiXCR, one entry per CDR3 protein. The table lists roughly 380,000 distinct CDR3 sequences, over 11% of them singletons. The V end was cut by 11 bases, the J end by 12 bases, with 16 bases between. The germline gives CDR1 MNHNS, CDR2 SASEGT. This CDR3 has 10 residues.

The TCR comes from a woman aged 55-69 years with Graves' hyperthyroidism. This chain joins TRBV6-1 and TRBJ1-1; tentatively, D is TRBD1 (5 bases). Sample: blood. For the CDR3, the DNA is TGTGCCGGCAACGGCAGGGCGTCTTTCTTT. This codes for CAGNGRASFF.